The clone carrying this T cell receptor beta chain has more than one count but fewer than ten. Its antigen is still unknown. TCRdb re-called the RACE reads with MiXCR, one entry per CDR3 protein. The sample has 360,000 or so distinct CDR3 sequences, roughly 6.3% seen once. This record belongs to a study of human T cells and chemical hapten exposure. Study details: Sensitizing treatment utilized 2% DPC over an approximately 2 cm by approximately 2 cm portion of upper inner arm skin.

Study results and caveats: The number of TCRs over 1 in 1000 frequency stayed unchanged after DPC. All donors were alopecia patients, so their immunity may differ from that of healthy people.

Trimming left V 8 bases short and J 2 bases short, with 15 bases between. CDR3 size: 15 residues. Germline-derived CDR1 and CDR2 are MNHEY and SVGAGI. Time point indicated: patch test 2, 6 weeks after DPC sensitization. The sample's treatment: therapeutic diphenylcyclopropenone sensitization with weekly scalp DPC. Specimen: whole blood, collected in connection with sensitization to the hapten diphenylcyclopropenone (DPC). The source of this sequence is a woman aged 18-29 years with alopecia areata. Some clones in this sample may be carry-over from other donors' samples. V and J are TRBV6-5 and TRBJ1-4; D might be TRBD1 (5 bases). The CDR3 DNA reads TGTGCCAGCTCCAGGGTAGGGACGACTAATGAAAAACTGTTTTTT. Amino acid sequence: CASSRVGTTNEKLFF.